This T cell receptor (beta chain) is drawn from a study of blood T cell repertoires in COVID-19. The wider study: The United States, Italy and Spain were the sources of the acute and convalescent COVID-19 samples. The analysed material was cDNA or gDNA that came from T cells, B-cell-depleted T cells, or PBMCs.

CDR3 length equals 15 residues. From germline, CDR1 is GTSNPN and CDR2 SVGIG (reference sequence). V gave up 1 base and J gave up 4 bases, with 13 bases separating them. The authors' processing: Reference gene primers were amplified, and this amplification served to estimate nucleated cell counts. Sequencing used immunoSEQ multiplex PCR; TCRdb keeps in-frame clones, though not all of them. V, J and clone size were drawn from that table, and D and trimming were deduced from the DNA. The sample lists 90,000 to 100,000 clones, roughly 85% occurring once. This sequence originates from an older man with acute or convalescent COVID-19. The sample comprised peripheral blood. V and J are TRBV30 and TRBJ2-2; maybe TRBD1 (6 bases). CDR3 sequence reads: CAWSGDLRGTGELFF. The CDR3 nucleotides read TGTGCCTGGAGTGGAGACCTCAGGGGCACCGGGGAGCTGTTTTTT.